This entry describes one TCR beta chain. Its antigen is not identified. The PCR had 60 Vbeta and 13 Jbeta primers. Data came from immunoSEQ multiplex PCR; TCRdb stores just in-frame clones and leaves some out. The record lists approximately 110,000 clones, of which the ten most abundant hold around 2.7%. These data come from a study of cytomegalovirus exposure and HLA in healthy donors. As for the study in general: Unique TCRs from HLA-typed donors, 80 million to 90 million of them, were held in an early data release.

This CDR3 is built from 15 residues. Germline CDR1 MDHEN, CDR2 SYDVKM. V gave up 5 bases and J gave up 6 bases, with 17 bases separating them. Study-wide findings and caveats: Per a prior analysis, the majority of TCR beta V segments were productive roughly 87% or roughly 30% of the time. As was reported, the HLA-A and HLA-B alleles of most subjects were accurately predicted from TCR beta sequences.

The TCR comes from a man under 40 in good health and CMV-seronegative. This rearrangement joins TRBV28 to TRBJ1-5; D unresolved. Sequenced input: PBMCs. The CDR3 is CASSPLGSNTQPQHF. The DNA for the CDR3 is TGTGCCAGCAGTCCCCTAGGCTCTAACACTCAGCCCCAGCATTTT.